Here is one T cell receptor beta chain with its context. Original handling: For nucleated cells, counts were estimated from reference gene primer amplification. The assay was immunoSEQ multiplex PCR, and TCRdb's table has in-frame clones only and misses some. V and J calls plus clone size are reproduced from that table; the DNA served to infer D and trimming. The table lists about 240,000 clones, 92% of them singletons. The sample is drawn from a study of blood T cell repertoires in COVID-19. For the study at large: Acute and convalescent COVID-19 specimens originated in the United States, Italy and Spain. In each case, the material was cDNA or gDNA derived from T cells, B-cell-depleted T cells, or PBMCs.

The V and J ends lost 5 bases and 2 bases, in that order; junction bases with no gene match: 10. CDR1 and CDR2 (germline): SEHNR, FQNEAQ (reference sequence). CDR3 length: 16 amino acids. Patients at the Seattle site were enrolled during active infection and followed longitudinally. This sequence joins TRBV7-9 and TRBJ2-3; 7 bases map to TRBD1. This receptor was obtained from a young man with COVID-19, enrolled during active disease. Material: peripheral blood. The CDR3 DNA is TGTGCCAGCAGCGTCGCCGGGACAGAGATCACAGATACGCAGTATTTT. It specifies CASSVAGTEITDTQYF.